This T cell receptor (beta chain) is from a study of blood T cell repertoires in COVID-19. Profiled with immunoSEQ multiplex PCR; TCRdb holds only in-frame clones, not every one. The sample carries over 45,000 clones, 81% recorded once. This clone was observed a handful of times. V lost 0 bases and J 3 bases, leaving 10 bases between the germline ends. Germline V gene data show CDR1 as SGHDT and CDR2 as YYEEEE. The CDR3 contains 14 residues. The TCR comes from a woman older than 75 with active or convalescent COVID-19. The V call is TRBV5-6, the J call TRBJ2-7; D possibly corresponds to TRBD1 (5 bases). The material sequenced was peripheral blood. The CDR3 loop is CASSLADSYYEQYF. In DNA, the CDR3 is TGTGCCAGCAGCTTGGCCGACAGCTACTACGAGCAGTACTTC.